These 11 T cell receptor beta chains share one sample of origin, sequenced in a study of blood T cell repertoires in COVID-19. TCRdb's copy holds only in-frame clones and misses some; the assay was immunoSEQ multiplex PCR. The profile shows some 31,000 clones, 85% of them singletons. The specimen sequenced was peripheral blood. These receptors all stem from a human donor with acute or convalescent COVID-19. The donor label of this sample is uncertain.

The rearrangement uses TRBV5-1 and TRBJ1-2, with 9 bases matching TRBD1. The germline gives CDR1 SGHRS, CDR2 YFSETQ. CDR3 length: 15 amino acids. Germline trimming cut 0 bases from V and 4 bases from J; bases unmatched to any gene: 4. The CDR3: CASSLETGGPYGYTF. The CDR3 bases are TGCGCCAGCAGCTTGGAGACAGGGGGACCCTATGGCTACACCTTC.

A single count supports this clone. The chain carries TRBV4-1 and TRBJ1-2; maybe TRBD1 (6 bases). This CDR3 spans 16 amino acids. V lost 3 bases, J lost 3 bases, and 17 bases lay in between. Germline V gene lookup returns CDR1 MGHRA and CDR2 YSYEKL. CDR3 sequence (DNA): TGCGCCAGCAGCCACGGTAGGACAGCCCAGGACTATGGCTACACCTTC. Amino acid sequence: CASSHGRTAQDYGYTF.

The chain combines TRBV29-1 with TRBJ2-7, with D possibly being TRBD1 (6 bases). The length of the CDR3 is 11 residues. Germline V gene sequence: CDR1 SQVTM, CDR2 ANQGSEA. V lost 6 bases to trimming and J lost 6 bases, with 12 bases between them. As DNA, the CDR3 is TGCAGCGTCTTCAGGGGCGGCGAGCAGTACTTC. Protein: CSVFRGGEQYF.

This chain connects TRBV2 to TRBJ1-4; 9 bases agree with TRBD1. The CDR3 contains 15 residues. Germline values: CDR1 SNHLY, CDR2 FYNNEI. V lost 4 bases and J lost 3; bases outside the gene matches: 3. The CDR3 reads CASSARQGANEKLFF. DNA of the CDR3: TGTGCCAGCAGTGCAAGACAGGGGGCTAATGAAAAACTGTTTTTT.

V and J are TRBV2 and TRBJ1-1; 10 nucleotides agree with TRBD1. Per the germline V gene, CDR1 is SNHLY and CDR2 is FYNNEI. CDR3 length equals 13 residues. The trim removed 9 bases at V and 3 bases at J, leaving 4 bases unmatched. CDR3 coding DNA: TGTGCCAGGGGGACAGGGGTATACACTGAAGCTTTCTTT. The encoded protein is CARGTGVYTEAFF. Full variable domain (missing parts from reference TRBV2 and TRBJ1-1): EPEVTQTPSHQVTQMGQEVILRCVPISNHLYFYWYRQILGQKVEFLVSFYNNEISEKSEIFDDQFSVERPDGSNFTLKIRSTKLEDSAMYFCARGTGVYTEAFFGQGTRLTVV.

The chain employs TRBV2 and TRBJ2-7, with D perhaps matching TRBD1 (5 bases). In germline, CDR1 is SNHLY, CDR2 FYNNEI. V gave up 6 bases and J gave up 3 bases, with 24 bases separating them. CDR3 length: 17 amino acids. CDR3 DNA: TGTGCCAGCAGCCCTCTCTGGGTACAGGTCAAGGGCTACGAGCAGTACTTC. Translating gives CASSPLWVQVKGYEQYF.

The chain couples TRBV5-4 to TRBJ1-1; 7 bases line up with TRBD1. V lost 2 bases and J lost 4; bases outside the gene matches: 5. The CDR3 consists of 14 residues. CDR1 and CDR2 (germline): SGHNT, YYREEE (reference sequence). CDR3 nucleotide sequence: TGTGCCAGCAGCTTAGGGGGCGGTGGCACTGAAGCTTTCTTT. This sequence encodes CASSLGGGGTEAFF. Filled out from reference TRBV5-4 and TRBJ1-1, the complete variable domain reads ETGVTQSPTHLIKTRGQQVTLRCSSQSGHNTVSWYQQALGQGPQFIFQYYREEENGRGNFPPRFSGLQFPNYSSELNVNALELDDSALYLCASSLGGGGTEAFFGQGTRLTVV.

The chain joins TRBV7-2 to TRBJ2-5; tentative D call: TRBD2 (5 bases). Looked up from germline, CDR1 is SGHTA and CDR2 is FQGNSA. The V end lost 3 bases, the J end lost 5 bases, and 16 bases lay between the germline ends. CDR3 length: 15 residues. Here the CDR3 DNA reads TGTGCCAGCAGCTTTCTTAGTGGTAGCGCTGAGACCCAGTACTTC. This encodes CASSFLSGSAETQYF.

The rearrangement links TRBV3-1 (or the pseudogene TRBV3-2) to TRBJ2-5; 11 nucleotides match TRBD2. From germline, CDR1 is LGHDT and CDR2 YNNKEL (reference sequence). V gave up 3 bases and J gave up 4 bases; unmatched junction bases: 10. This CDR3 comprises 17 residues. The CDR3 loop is CASSHQRGSGRGETQYF. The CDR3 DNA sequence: TGTGCCAGCAGCCACCAACGGGGTAGCGGGAGGGGAGAGACCCAGTACTTC.

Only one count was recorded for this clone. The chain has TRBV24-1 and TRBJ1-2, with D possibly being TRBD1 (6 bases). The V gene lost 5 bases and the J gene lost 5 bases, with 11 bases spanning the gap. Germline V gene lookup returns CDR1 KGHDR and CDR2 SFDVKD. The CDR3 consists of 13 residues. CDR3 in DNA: TGTGCCACCAGTGCAGGGGCAGGATATGGCTACACCTTC. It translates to CATSAGAGYGYTF.

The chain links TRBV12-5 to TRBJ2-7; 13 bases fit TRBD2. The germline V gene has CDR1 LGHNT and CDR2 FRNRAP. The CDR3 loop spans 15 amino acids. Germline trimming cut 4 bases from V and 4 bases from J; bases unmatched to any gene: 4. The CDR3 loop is CASGSWTSGRYEQYF. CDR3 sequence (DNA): TGTGCTAGTGGTTCCTGGACTAGCGGGAGATACGAGCAGTACTTC.